Listed here are 18 T cell receptor beta chains from one sample, sequenced in a study of blood T cells in healthy people across ages. Using a J-beta primer mix together with a sample-barcoded 5' primer, a second PCR was run for about 6 to 12 cycles. TCRdb itself ran the 5' RACE reads through MiXCR, one entry per CDR3 protein. The sample contains 760,000 or so distinct CDR3 sequences, 20% to 25% of which appear only once. This same sample was also part of a study on T cells of mothers and their children.

Sequenced: blood. Receptor source: a boy younger than 18 in good health.

This clonotype has just a few counts. One end of the junction does not line up with germline, which may come from a read error. The chain has TRBV27 and TRBJ2-5; D tentatively reads TRBD1 or TRBD2 (6 bases each). Germline-derived CDR1 and CDR2 are MNHEY and SMNVEV (reference sequence). This CDR3 has 14 amino acids. CDR3 region: CASKGGGPQKTQYF. CDR3 bases: TGTGCCAGCAAAGGGGGAGGCCCCCAAAAGACCCAGTACTTC.

Comment on this clonotype: One end of the junction varies from germline; a read error may be responsible. The chain joins TRBV7-9 to TRBJ1-4; the D is unclear. CDR1 SEHNR and CDR2 FQNEAQ come from the germline V gene (reference sequence). The CDR3 sequence is 16 residues long. CDR3 residues: CASSLALVATNEKLSF. In nucleotides, the CDR3 is TGTGCCAGCAGCTTAGCGCTTGTCGCAACTAATGAAAAACTGTCTTTT.

This clonotype was detected a few times. The chain couples TRBV10-3 to TRBJ1-4; D remains unclear. The V and J ends lost 0 bases and 5 bases respectively, with 10 bases between them. The CDR3 length is 15 residues. Germline V lookup: CDR1 ENHRY, CDR2 SYGVKD. CDR3: CAISESIAENEKLFF. CDR3 coding DNA: TGTGCCATCAGTGAGTCGATCGCCGAGAATGAAAAACTGTTTTTT.

This clonotype was counted a single time. V gene TRBV6-5 combines with J gene TRBJ2-1; 11 bases are shared with TRBD1. The closer fit of TRBJ2-5 to the DNA end suggests the J call may be wrong. Per the germline V gene, CDR1 is MNHEY and CDR2 is SVGAGI. The CDR3 is 13 amino acids. DNA of the CDR3: TGTGCCAGCAGTTATGGGACAGGGGGGACCCAGTACTTC. Protein: CASSYGTGGTQYF.

The chain uses TRBV12-3 or TRBV12-4 and TRBJ2-5; TRBD2 matches at 15 bases. Matching the DNA end better, TRBJ2-1 makes the J call doubtful. This CDR3 spans 16 amino acids. The DNA of the CDR3 is TGTGCCAGCAGCTCTGGACTAGCGGGGGGGGTAAATGAGCAGTTCTTC. Its protein product is CASSSGLAGGVNEQFF.

Notes on this clonotype: A junction end diverges from the germline sequence, so it may reflect a read error. The chain is built from TRBV6-5 and TRBJ2-5, with TRBD2 matching over 16 bases. The better agreement between TRBJ2-1 and the DNA end casts doubt on the J call. This CDR3 comprises 17 residues. The germline gives CDR1 MNHEY, CDR2 SVGAGI. Here the CDR3 DNA reads TGTGCCAGCAGTTACGGGACTAGCGGGAGGGCCTACGATGAGCAGTTCTTC. Protein sequence: CASSYGTSGRAYDEQFF.

This rearrangement joins TRBV5-1 to TRBJ2-5; the D gene is possibly TRBD2 (5 bases). Trimming took 4 bases from V and 4 from J, leaving 14 bases between them. Looked up from germline, CDR1 is SGHRS and CDR2 is YFSETQ. This CDR3 spans 14 amino acids. Here the CDR3 reads CASSLDPRGETQYF. CDR3 nucleotide sequence: TGCGCCAGCAGCCTTGATCCCCGGGGAGAGACCCAGTACTTC.

Only a few counts were recorded for this clonotype. This chain connects TRBV5-4 to TRBJ2-1; 7 nucleotides line up with TRBD2. The CDR3 loop spans 17 amino acids. V shed 4 bases and J 0 bases; nucleotides not matched to a gene: 10. Germline V gives CDR1 SGHNT, CDR2 YYREEE (reference sequence). The CDR3 spells CASSLPTSVDSYNEQFF. The CDR3 DNA reads TGTGCCAGCAGCCTCCCAACTAGCGTTGACTCCTACAATGAGCAGTTCTTC.

This clonotype was found a few times. The CDR3 bases are TGCAGTGCCCTCGGCGCTGAAGCTTTCTTT. Amino acid sequence: CSALGAEAFF. The chain recombines TRBV20-1 with TRBJ1-1; D is unclear. Germline CDR1 is DFQATT and CDR2 is SNEGSKA (reference sequence). Trimming cost V 6 bases and J 6 bases, with 8 bases left between them. The length of the CDR3 is 10 residues.

The chain links TRBV3-1 to TRBJ1-2, with D perhaps TRBD1 (5 bases). This CDR3 is built from 14 residues. The V gene's germline CDR1 is LGHDT and CDR2 YNNKEL (reference sequence). Deletions cut 4 bases from V and 7 bases from J, with 16 bases between. Here the CDR3 reads CASSPGTSESGYTF. The CDR3 DNA sequence: TGTGCCAGCAGCCCAGGGACCTCTGAAAGTGGCTACACCTTC.

The gene calls are TRBV3-1 and TRBJ1-4; D not certain. The V and J ends lost 0 bases and 4 bases respectively, with 6 bases between them. The V gene's germline CDR1 is LGHDT and CDR2 YNNKEL (reference sequence). The CDR3 runs to 14 residues. CDR3 sequence (DNA): TGTGCCAGCAGCCAAGACAGTATTAATGAAAAACTGTTTTTT. This sequence encodes CASSQDSINEKLFF.

CDR3 amino acids: CASSRTYNNNEQFF. In DNA form, the CDR3 reads TGTGCCAGCAGTCGGACTTACAACAACAATGAGCAGTTCTTC. This rearrangement joins TRBV6-5 to TRBJ2-1; D is perhaps TRBD2 (5 bases). The germline CDR1 and CDR2 sequences are MNHEY and SVGAGI. The CDR3 is 14 amino acids. Trimming left V 5 bases short and J 5 bases short, with 13 bases between.

A few counts support this clonotype. This chain joins TRBV6-1 and TRBJ2-7; the match to TRBD1 covers 9 bases. The CDR3 runs to 15 residues. V dropped 9 bases and J dropped 6; count of bases not matched to a gene: 15. CDR1 and CDR2 from the germline V gene are MNHNS and SASEGT. The CDR3 region is CARTRDRVGGGEQYF. Here the CDR3 DNA reads TGTGCCAGAACCAGGGACAGGGTAGGAGGAGGCGAGCAGTACTTC.

This clonotype came up a few times. Relative to the germline gene, one junction end is altered; a read error may explain this. The chain has TRBV2 and TRBJ2-2; tentatively, D is TRBD1 or TRBD2 (5 bases each). Germline V lookup: CDR1 SNHLY, CDR2 FYNNEI. The CDR3 runs to 15 residues. CDR3 residues: CTSQTGTPGTGELFF. The DNA of the CDR3 is TGTACCAGCCAAACCGGGACCCCGGGCACCGGGGAGCTGTTTTTT.

This clonotype was observed a handful of times. The rearrangement joins TRBV5-1 to TRBJ2-1, with D maybe TRBD1 (6 bases). The ends were cut back, 4 bases at V and 2 bases at J, with 16 bases in the middle. Germline assignment: CDR1 SGHRS and CDR2 YFSETQ. This CDR3 spans 16 amino acids. CDR3 region: CASSLTGTKTYNEQFF. CDR3 bases: TGCGCCAGCAGCCTAACCGGGACAAAAACCTACAATGAGCAGTTCTTC. The full variable domain, rest sourced from reference TRBV5-1 and TRBJ2-1, is KAGVTQTPRYLIKTRGQQVTLSCSPISGHRSVSWYQQTPGQGLQFLFEYFSETQRNKGNFPGRFSGRQFSNSRSEMNVSTLELGDSALYLCASSLTGTKTYNEQFFGPGTRLTVL.

This clonotype was counted a few times. The genes are TRBV5-6 and TRBJ2-5; weak D call: TRBD1 (5 bases). The J call is doubtful: the DNA matches TRBJ2-7 better. Germline CDR1 is SGHDT and CDR2 is YYEEEE. The CDR3 covers 14 residues. The CDR3 is CASRWGPGTYEQYF. For the CDR3, the DNA is TGTGCCAGCAGATGGGGCCCAGGAACCTACGAGCAGTACTTC.

This clonotype occurred a few times. The CDR3 loop is CASAPGADTQYF. The DNA for the CDR3 is TGTGCCAGCGCTCCGGGGGCAGATACGCAGTATTTT. This chain connects TRBV27 to TRBJ2-3; possibly TRBD2 for D (6 bases). The CDR3 length is 12 residues. The V gene lost 8 bases and the J gene lost 4 bases, with 10 bases spanning the gap. Germline lookup yields CDR1 MNHEY and CDR2 SMNVEV (reference sequence).

The chain has TRBV4-1 and TRBJ1-4; D is perhaps TRBD1 (5 bases). CDR3 length: 18 amino acids. Germline V lookup: CDR1 MGHRA, CDR2 YSYEKL. Trimming took off 0 bases at V and 7 bases at J, with 21 bases between the two ends. Written as DNA, the CDR3 is TGCGCCAGCAGCCAAGATGACCATCGAGGGGATCTAAGTGAAAAACTGTTTTTT. Translation gives CASSQDDHRGDLSEKLFF.